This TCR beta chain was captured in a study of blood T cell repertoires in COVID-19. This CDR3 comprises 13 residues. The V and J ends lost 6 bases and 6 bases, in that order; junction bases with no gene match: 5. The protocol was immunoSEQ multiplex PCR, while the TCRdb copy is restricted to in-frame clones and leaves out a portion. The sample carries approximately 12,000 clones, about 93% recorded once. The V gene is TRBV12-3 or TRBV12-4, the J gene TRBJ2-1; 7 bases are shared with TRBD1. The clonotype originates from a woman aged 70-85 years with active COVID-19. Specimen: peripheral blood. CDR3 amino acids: CASSPGQINEQFF. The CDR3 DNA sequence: TGTGCCAGCAGCCCGGGACAGATCAATGAGCAGTTCTTC.